These 9 T cell receptor beta chains originate from one sample sequenced in a study of blood T cell repertoires in COVID-19. The protocol was immunoSEQ multiplex PCR, while the TCRdb copy is restricted to in-frame clones and leaves out a portion. The sample carries 250,000 or so clones, 70% to 90% recorded once. Sequencing was done on a sample of PBMCs or T cells enriched from blood (not recorded which). Receptor source: a woman between 50 and 59 years old who had been exposed to COVID-19.

The J gene is TRBJ1-1, the V gene TRBV19; D is possibly TRBD1 (5 bases). The germline V gene encodes CDR1 LNHDA and CDR2 SQIVND (reference sequence). The CDR3 is made up of 14 amino acids. V dropped 3 bases and J dropped 3 bases, with 11 bases sitting between them. The CDR3 bases are TGTGCCAGTAGTATTAGCGGGGGACACACTGAAGCTTTCTTT. Translating it yields CASSISGGHTEAFF.

V and J are TRBV7-9 and TRBJ1-2, with 8 nucleotides matching TRBD1. Germline CDR1 is SEHNR and CDR2 is FQNEAQ (reference sequence). This CDR3 region has 18 residues. With 0 bases clipped from V and 4 bases from J, the junction kept 13 bases outside the gene matches. Here the CDR3 reads CASSLALSDRGITYGYTF. CDR3 nucleotide sequence: TGTGCCAGCAGCTTAGCGCTTTCCGACAGGGGAATTACCTATGGCTACACCTTC.

The chain employs TRBV27 and TRBJ1-5; D unclear. V lost 4 bases, J lost 0 bases, and 4 bases lay in between. CDR3 length: 13 amino acids. Germline-derived CDR1 and CDR2 are MNHEY and SMNVEV (reference sequence). The CDR3 protein is CASSSRSNQPQHF. CDR3 DNA: TGTGCCAGCAGTTCCCGTAGCAATCAGCCCCAGCATTTT.

The chain is built from TRBV27 and TRBJ1-4; D is unresolved. Trimming took 2 bases from V and 5 from J, leaving 12 bases between them. Germline V CDR1 and CDR2: MNHEY, SMNVEV (reference sequence). This CDR3 has 15 amino acids. DNA of the CDR3: TGTGCCAGCAGTTTAGGTCAGGCGGGGAATGAAAAACTGTTTTTT. This sequence encodes CASSLGQAGNEKLFF.

The chain employs TRBV30 and TRBJ1-6, with 10 positions matching TRBD1. There are 13 residues in the CDR3. J gave up 18 bases and V 0 bases, and 8 bases lay outside the gene matches. The V gene's germline CDR1 is GTSNPN and CDR2 SVGIG (reference sequence). CDR3 region: CAWSVRGTGVPHF. DNA of the CDR3: TGTGCCTGGAGTGTACGGGGGACAGGGGTACCCCACTTT.

The J gene is TRBJ1-1, the V gene TRBV29-1; D may be TRBD1 (5 bases). Germline V CDR1 and CDR2: SQVTM, ANQGSEA. Trimming took 4 bases from V and 1 from J, leaving 16 bases between them. This CDR3 is 15 amino acids long. Here the CDR3 reads CSVGKSLQGNTEAFF. CDR3 bases: TGCAGCGTTGGAAAGAGTCTGCAGGGGAACACTGAAGCTTTCTTT.

The rearrangement links TRBV10-3 to TRBJ2-7, with a weak D call TRBD2 (6 bases). This CDR3 has 12 residues. The germline CDR1 and CDR2 sequences are ENHRY and SYGVKD. Trimming removed 10 bases at V and 6 bases at J, with 16 bases between. The chain's CDR3 is CATNAGLGEQYF. The DNA of the CDR3 is TGTGCCACGAACGCGGGACTGGGCGAGCAGTACTTC.

This clone showed up just once. The chain recombines TRBV4-2 with TRBJ1-1; 7 bases agree with TRBD1. Germline CDR1 and CDR2: LGHNA and YNFKEQ. V gave up 4 bases and J gave up 10 bases; unmatched junction bases: 6. CDR3 length: 12 amino acids. CDR3 sequence: CASSRRGERAFF. The CDR3 nucleotides are TGTGCCAGCAGCCGCAGGGGGGAAAGAGCTTTCTTT.

This chain connects TRBV7-2 to TRBJ2-1, with TRBD1 matching over 9 bases. Germline V lookup: CDR1 SGHTA, CDR2 FQGNSA. After removal of 0 bases from V and 6 bases from J, the junction contained 3 bases not matched to a gene. The CDR3 spans 15 residues. The DNA of the CDR3 is TGTGCCAGCAGCTTAGCGGGACAGGGCCGCAATGAGCAGTTCTTC. Its protein product is CASSLAGQGRNEQFF.